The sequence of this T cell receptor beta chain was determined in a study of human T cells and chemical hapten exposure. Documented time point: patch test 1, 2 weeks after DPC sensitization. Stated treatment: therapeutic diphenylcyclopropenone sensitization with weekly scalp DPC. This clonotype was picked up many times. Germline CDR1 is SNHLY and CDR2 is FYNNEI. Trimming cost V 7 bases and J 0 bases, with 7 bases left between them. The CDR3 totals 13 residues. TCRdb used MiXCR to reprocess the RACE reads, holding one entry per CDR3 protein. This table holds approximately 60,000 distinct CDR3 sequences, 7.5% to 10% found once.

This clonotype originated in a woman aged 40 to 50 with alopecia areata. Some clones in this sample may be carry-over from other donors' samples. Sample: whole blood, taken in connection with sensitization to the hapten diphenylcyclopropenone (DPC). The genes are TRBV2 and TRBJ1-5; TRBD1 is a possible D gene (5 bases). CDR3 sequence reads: CASTGHSNQPQHF. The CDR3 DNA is TGTGCCAGCACCGGACATAGCAATCAGCCCCAGCATTTT.